These 25 T cell receptor beta chains were sequenced from one sample in a study of sequential checkpoint blockade in melanoma. Repertoires were generated with immunoSEQ multiplex PCR, while TCRdb's copy carries only in-frame clones and drops some. The table has about 9,100 clones, about 75% seen once. Treatment described: randomized to nivolumab then ipilimumab (arm A) or the reverse (arm B). The sample here was CD8+ T cells sorted from blood (inferred from file names), taken from a patient given nivolumab and ipilimumab in sequence. The receptor set was obtained from a human donor with melanoma.

The J gene is TRBJ2-1, the V gene TRBV27, with 12 bases fitting TRBD2. The CDR3 length is 15 residues. Trimming took 5 bases from V and 4 from J; bases not matched to a gene: 3. CDR1 and CDR2 from the germline V gene are MNHEY and SMNVEV (reference sequence). The CDR3 nucleotides are TGTGCCAGCAGTCCGGGGACTAGCGGGTACAATGAGCAGTTCTTC. Its translation is CASSPGTSGYNEQFF.

Notes on this clone: A much larger clone differs from this one at a single base, so this may be a read error. This chain joins TRBV6-4 and TRBJ2-1; D not resolved. The ends were cut back, 4 bases at V and 5 bases at J, with 15 bases in the middle. The CDR3 has 15 amino acids. Germline-derived CDR1 and CDR2 are MRHNA and SNTAGT. The CDR3 DNA reads as TGTGCCAGCAGTGGGTCGGCGGATTCCCACAATGAGCAGTTCTTC. It is translated as CASSGSADSHNEQFF.

This chain uses TRBV2 with TRBJ2-3; D is possibly TRBD2 (5 bases). The CDR3 sequence is 11 residues long. Deletions cut 7 bases from V and 7 bases from J, with 9 bases between. From germline, CDR1 is SNHLY and CDR2 FYNNEI. CDR3 sequence: CASKAGNTQYF. DNA of the CDR3: TGTGCCAGCAAGGCGGGCAATACGCAGTATTTT. Variable domain in full (rest from reference TRBV2 and TRBJ2-3): EPEVTQTPSHQVTQMGQEVILRCVPISNHLYFYWYRQILGQKVEFLVSFYNNEISEKSEIFDDQFSVERPDGSNFTLKIRSTKLEDSAMYFCASKAGNTQYFGPGTRLTVL.

This chain uses TRBV28 with TRBJ2-6; D unresolved. The CDR3 runs 17 residues. The V gene's germline CDR1 is MDHEN and CDR2 SYDVKM. V lost 3 bases and J lost 0, with 12 bases in between. This chain's CDR3 is CASSLLTDVSGANVLTF. In DNA form, the CDR3 reads TGTGCCAGCAGTTTGCTAACAGACGTCTCTGGGGCCAACGTCCTGACTTTC.

CDR3 in DNA: TGCGCCAGCAGCCAAGAACTAGCGGGGAATTACGAGCAGTACTTC. Protein product: CASSQELAGNYEQYF. The genes are TRBV4-3 and TRBJ2-7; 10 positions match TRBD2. Trimming took 0 bases from V and 4 from J; bases not matched to a gene: 3. Germline V lookup: CDR1 LGHNA, CDR2 YSLEER. The CDR3 has 15 amino acids.

This chain links TRBV29-1 with TRBJ2-7; 10 bases match TRBD1. V shed 1 base and J 6 bases; nucleotides not matched to a gene: 3. Germline V gene data show CDR1 as SQVTM and CDR2 as ANQGSEA. The CDR3 totals 13 residues. The CDR3 sequence is CSVEGQGAFEQYF. The CDR3 DNA is TGCAGCGTTGAAGGACAGGGGGCATTCGAGCAGTACTTC.

This sequence joins TRBV4-1 and TRBJ1-5, with D tentatively TRBD1 (6 bases). This CDR3 spans 15 amino acids. Germline V CDR1 and CDR2: MGHRA, YSYEKL. V was shortened by 2 bases and J by 5 bases, with 13 bases between the two germline ends. This chain's CDR3 is CASSQTTQGDQPQHF. The CDR3 DNA sequence: TGCGCCAGCAGCCAAACCACACAGGGCGATCAGCCCCAGCATTTT.

This sequence joins TRBV7-9 and TRBJ2-5; 9 bases map to TRBD2. The germline gives CDR1 SEHNR, CDR2 FQNEAQ (reference sequence). The CDR3 totals 13 residues. V lost 5 bases to trimming and J lost 5 bases; unmatched junction nucleotides: 3. The DNA of the CDR3 is TGTGCCAGCAGCGTTAGCGGGAGTGAGACCCAGTACTTC. It yields the protein CASSVSGSETQYF.

V is TRBV5-1 and J is TRBJ1-1, with D possibly TRBD1 on 6 matching bases. The V end was cut by 1 base, the J end by 5 bases, with 12 bases between. CDR1 is SGHRS and CDR2 is YFSETQ in the germline V gene. The CDR3 contains 14 residues. CDR3: CASSLWGTSTEAFF. DNA of the CDR3: TGCGCCAGCAGCTTGTGGGGGACATCTACTGAAGCTTTCTTT.

This clone is large (0.1 to 1%) in the sample. This chain's CDR3 is CASSAEASAGNEQFF. CDR3 bases: TGTGCCAGCAGTGCCGAGGCTAGCGCGGGCAATGAGCAGTTCTTC. The chain links TRBV6-4 to TRBJ2-1; D may be TRBD2 (6 bases). V lost 4 bases, J lost 6 bases, and 16 bases lay in between. The CDR3 totals 15 residues. Per the germline V gene, CDR1 is MRHNA and CDR2 is SNTAGT.

The J gene is TRBJ1-1, the V gene TRBV30; D not resolved. The germline V gene has CDR1 GTSNPN and CDR2 SVGIG (reference sequence). With 3 bases removed from V and 0 bases from J, the gap between germline ends came to 17 bases. The CDR3 extends over 16 amino acids. CDR3: CAWRSGTVRLNTEAFF. The CDR3 DNA follows: TGTGCCTGGAGGAGTGGCACAGTAAGATTGAACACTGAAGCTTTCTTT.

This sequence joins TRBV2 and TRBJ2-7; weak D call: TRBD2 (6 bases). Trimming removed 3 bases at V and 0 bases at J, with 6 bases between. The germline V gene has CDR1 SNHLY and CDR2 FYNNEI. CDR3 length equals 13 residues. CDR3 bases: TGTGCCAGCAGTGAGACTAGCTCCTACGAGCAGTACTTC. Translated, it gives CASSETSSYEQYF.

In its sample, this clone was seen many times. This rearrangement joins TRBV6-1 to TRBJ2-7, with D perhaps matching TRBD1 (5 bases). This CDR3 is built from 13 residues. Germline V gene lookup returns CDR1 MNHNS and CDR2 SASEGT. V was pared by 6 bases and J by 4 bases, with 13 bases between. CDR3 amino acids: CASSQQAEYEQYF. The CDR3 DNA reads TGTGCCAGCAGCCAACAGGCTGAGTACGAGCAGTACTTC.

V gene TRBV4-3 combines with J gene TRBJ2-7, with D possibly matching TRBD2 (7 bases). This CDR3 has 14 amino acids. Germline CDR1 reads LGHNA; CDR2 reads YSLEER. Trimming removed 5 bases at V and 4 bases at J, with 15 bases between. The CDR3 is CASSSSGGAYEQYF. CDR3 coding DNA: TGCGCCAGCAGCTCCTCGGGGGGCGCATACGAGCAGTACTTC.

The chain recombines TRBV4-2 with TRBJ1-4; tentatively, D is TRBD1 (6 bases). Germline V lookup: CDR1 LGHNA, CDR2 YNFKEQ. This CDR3 contains 15 residues. Trimming cost V 5 bases and J 6 bases, with 16 bases left between them. Written as DNA, the CDR3 is TGTGCCAGCAGCGCCCAACAGGGCGCCGATGAAAAACTGTTTTTT. Its protein product is CASSAQQGADEKLFF.

The CDR3 coding sequence is TGTGCCAGCAGCGGACTAGCGGGGGCCTACGAGCAGTACTTC. Its protein is CASSGLAGAYEQYF. The chain recombines TRBV27 with TRBJ2-7, with TRBD2 matching over 13 bases. Germline loops: CDR1 MNHEY, CDR2 SMNVEV (reference sequence). Trimming took 6 bases from V and 2 from J; bases not matched to a gene: 1. CDR3 length: 14 amino acids.

Only a few counts were recorded for this clone. This rearrangement joins TRBV5-5 to TRBJ2-7; possible D gene TRBD2, 5 bases. Trimming shortened V by 0 bases and J by 3 bases, and 10 bases separated the two germline ends. CDR3 length: 14 residues. The germline CDR1 and CDR2 sequences are SGHKS and YYEKEE (reference sequence). This chain's CDR3 is CASSLVSDFYEQYF. The CDR3 region has the DNA TGTGCCAGCAGCTTGGTCTCGGACTTCTACGAGCAGTACTTC.

The chain uses TRBV13 and TRBJ2-7; D is possibly TRBD2 (7 bases). Germline V lookup: CDR1 PRHDT, CDR2 FYEKMQ (reference sequence). Trimming took off 5 bases at V and 13 bases at J, with 18 bases between the two ends. The CDR3 sequence is 12 residues long. CDR3 DNA: TGTGCCAGCAGCAAAGGGGCGGGGGCGCGATACTTC. Translation: CASSKGAGARYF.

The V and J genes are TRBV11-2 and TRBJ2-7; D possibly corresponds to TRBD2 (5 bases). V lost 5 bases and J lost 3, with 8 bases in between. The CDR3 is 12 residues long. Germline V gene lookup returns CDR1 SGHAT and CDR2 FQNNGV. The CDR3 sequence: CASSDDYYEQYF. In DNA form, the CDR3 reads TGTGCCAGCAGCGACGACTACTACGAGCAGTACTTC.

The chain joins TRBV27 to TRBJ2-1, with TRBD1 matching 9 bases. With V trimmed by 3 bases and J by 5 bases, 5 bases remained unmatched. Per the germline V gene, CDR1 is MNHEY and CDR2 is SMNVEV (reference sequence). The CDR3 length is 15 residues. CDR3 in amino acids: CASSFGTGTNNEQFF. In DNA, the CDR3 is TGTGCCAGCAGTTTCGGGACAGGGACCAACAATGAGCAGTTCTTC.

This clone was recorded once. This sequence joins TRBV15 and TRBJ2-6, with D possibly being TRBD1 (5 bases). Germline CDR1 is LNHNV and CDR2 is YYDKDF (reference sequence). The V end was cut by 2 bases, the J end by 0 bases, with 17 bases between. This CDR3 spans 19 amino acids. The CDR3, as DNA: TGTGCCACCAGCAGAACGACAGCAGTCCCGTTCTCTGGGGCCAACGTCCTGACTTTC. Its protein product is CATSRTTAVPFSGANVLTF.

This clone was observed a handful of times. The gene calls are TRBV27 and TRBJ1-1, with D unresolved. CDR1 MNHEY and CDR2 SMNVEV come from the germline V gene (reference sequence). The CDR3 covers 14 residues. V was pared by 5 bases and J by 5 bases, with 15 bases between. The chain's CDR3 is CASSPFGLLTEAFF. CDR3 nucleotide sequence: TGTGCCAGCAGTCCCTTTGGGCTGCTTACTGAAGCTTTCTTT.

This chain uses TRBV5-4 with TRBJ2-1; D is perhaps TRBD2 (6 bases). The CDR3 extends over 15 amino acids. Trimming shortened V by 1 base and J by 3 bases, and 11 bases separated the two germline ends. CDR1 is SGHNT and CDR2 is YYREEE in the germline V gene (reference sequence). The CDR3 nucleotides are TGTGCCAGCAGCTTGAACGGGAGAGGCTACAATGAGCAGTTCTTC. Amino acid sequence: CASSLNGRGYNEQFF.

The gene calls are TRBV28 and TRBJ2-1; 10 nucleotides match TRBD2. Germline CDR1 MDHEN, CDR2 SYDVKM. J was trimmed by 6 bases and V by 5 bases; bases with no gene match: 19. The CDR3 runs 19 residues. The CDR3 DNA follows: TGTGCCAGCAGTGAAACCGGGACTAGCGTTTTCATCGCAGGCAATGAGCAGTTCTTC. Translated: CASSETGTSVFIAGNEQFF. Variable domain in full (rest from reference TRBV28 and TRBJ2-1): DVKVTQSSRYLVKRTGEKVFLECVQDMDHENMFWYRQDPGLGLRLIYFSYDVKMKEKGDIPEGYSVSREKKERFSLILESASTNQTSMYLCASSETGTSVFIAGNEQFFGPGTRLTVL.

The chain uses TRBV1 and TRBJ2-1; the table's D gene call, TRBD2, was not cross checked with the DNA. TRBV1 is given as a pseudogene. The CDR3 has 17 residues. The CDR3 reads CTSSHRTKEDSYNEQFF. The CDR3 nucleotides are TGCACCAGCAGCCACCGGACTAAGGAGGATTCCTACAATGAGCAGTTCTTC.